This T cell receptor (beta chain) comes out of a study of blood T cell repertoires in COVID-19. In the authors' workflow: The assay estimated nucleated cells by amplifying reference gene primers. Using immunoSEQ multiplex PCR, the repertoire was profiled, and TCRdb retains in-frame clones only, with some absent. D and trimming come from the DNA, and the V and J calls and clone size come from that table. Of roughly 330,000 clones detected, approximately 82% appear once; the ten largest clones hold 1% to 1.5%. Sequenced: peripheral blood. This receptor was identified in a woman aged 45-59 years with acute or convalescent COVID-19.

Here the CDR3 reads CAWRSDRYNSPLHF. The CDR3 nucleotides are TGTGCCTGGAGAAGCGACAGGTATAATTCACCCCTCCACTTT. This chain links TRBV30 with TRBJ1-6; D might be TRBD1 (6 bases). CDR1 and CDR2 from the germline V gene are GTSNPN and SVGIG (reference sequence). The CDR3 spans 14 residues. V was clipped by 3 bases and J by 4 bases, with 10 bases between them.